The present T cell receptor beta chain was sequenced within a study of identical twins. TCRdb itself ran the 5' RACE reads through MiXCR, one entry per CDR3 protein. The table records under 450,000 distinct CDR3 sequences, 18% of them present only once. Whole-study findings and limits: Abundant beta clonotypes from cord blood had fewer insertions, unlike memory repertoires, which showed none. Possibly, invariant MAIT and iNKT cells partly confounded zero-insertion analyses. Out-of-frame alpha sequences shared by twins were enriched for low generation probability.

V gave up 6 bases and J gave up 5 bases, with 16 bases separating them. This CDR3 is 14 amino acids long. At least ten counts were recorded for this clonotype. Antigen unknown. The chain has TRBV12-3 or TRBV12-4 and TRBJ1-1; D gene unclear. The receptor was isolated from a man in his forties or fifties in good health. The sample consisted of naive T cells sorted from blood. CDR3 protein: CASRRTGQWTEAFF. The CDR3 DNA reads TGTGCCAGCAGGCGGACCGGGCAGTGGACTGAAGCTTTCTTT.